This entry features one T cell receptor (beta chain) sequence. Its target is not known. The CDR3 is 13 residues long. Trimming shortened V by 7 bases and J by 4 bases, and 13 bases separated the two germline ends. The germline V gene has CDR1 MGHDK and CDR2 SYGVNS. Assay used: immunoSEQ multiplex PCR; TCRdb lists only in-frame clones, some missing. Among 55,000 to 70,000 clones, approximately 76% were seen once, and the ten largest hold 0.95%. Within the ViraFEST assay, antigen-specific CD4+ T cells underwent expansion with viral peptide pools prior to sequencing. At the end of 9 to 11 days of culture, CD4+ T cells were isolated. Each participant was given two doses of one vaccine (BNT162b2 or mRNA-1273). Neither prior SARS-CoV-2 infection nor positive nucleocapsid antibodies were present in the vaccine recipients. The data were obtained in a study of vaccination effects on CD4 cells after COVID-19.

This clonotype originated in a human donor who received a COVID-19 vaccine. The chain couples TRBV25-1 to TRBJ1-2, with D unresolved. Here the sequenced sample was CD4+ T cells from PBMCs cultured with HCoV-OC43 spike peptides, taken after COVID-19 vaccination. Indicated subset: HCoV-OC43 spike overlapping peptide pool stimulation. The CDR3, as DNA: TGTGCCAGCACCTCCCTGGAGGGCTATGGCTACACCTTC. It specifies CASTSLEGYGYTF.